This T cell receptor beta chain was identified during a study of shared clonotypes between healthy human individuals. Study context: Each donor had three CD4 naive, three CD4 memory, two CD8 naive and one CD8 memory plate.

Findings and limits, study-wide: Clonotypes shared by all four donors outscored non-shared clonotypes in generation probability.

Notes on this clone: Its antigen is unidentified.

Naive CD8 populations comprised CD45RO-negative cells positively selected for CCR7, excluding terminally differentiated effector memory CD45RA+ cells. The data were produced by immunoSEQ multiplex PCR, yet TCRdb's version contains in-frame clones alone and is incomplete. The sample lists about 600,000 clones, more than 95% occurring once. The CDR3 consists of 20 residues. V usage is TRBV12-2 and J usage is TRBJ2-2; the D call in the table, TRBD2, was not verified against the DNA. TRBV12-2 is a known pseudogene. The clonotype originates from a young man in good health. The source material was naive CD8+ T cells sorted from blood. The CDR3 spells CASRSHNLGETSRITGELFF. DNA for the CDR3: TGTGCAAGTCGCTCCCATAATTTGGGAGAGACTAGCCGAATAACCGGGGAGCTGTTTTTT.